The clone carrying this T cell receptor beta chain was recorded many times. This sample is drawn from a study of T cell repertoires in cytomegalovirus infection. In TCRdb, the reads were re-called with MiXCR into one record per CDR3 protein. The sample has 290,000 or so distinct CDR3 sequences, roughly a tenth seen once. The CDR3 covers 15 residues. Germline V lookup: CDR1 LNHDA, CDR2 SQIVND (reference sequence). The germline V and J ends were trimmed by 5 bases and 6 bases, with 17 bases remaining between them. The rearrangement uses TRBV19 and TRBJ1-5; possibly TRBD1 for D (5 bases). Source material: PBMCs. This clonotype originated in a human donor in good health (CMV status not recorded). Some clones in this sample may be carry-over from other donors' samples. Here the CDR3 reads CASSGGVGYVQPQHF. In DNA, the CDR3 is TGTGCCAGTAGTGGGGGGGTAGGGTACGTTCAGCCCCAGCATTTT. Drawing the rest from reference TRBV19 and TRBJ1-5, the complete variable domain is DGGITQSPKYLFRKEGQNVTLSCEQNLNHDAMYWYRQDPGQGLRLIYYSQIVNDFQKGDIAEGYSVSREKKESFPLTVTSAQKNPTAFYLCASSGGVGYVQPQHFGDGTRLSIL.